These 7 T cell receptor beta chains were sequenced from one sample in a study of T cell clones after liver transplantation. Sequencing used immunoSEQ multiplex PCR; TCRdb keeps in-frame clones, though not all of them. Seen here are 93,000 or so clones, around 80% observed once, and the top ten hold approximately 3%. Sequences were derived from CD4+ T cells from blood, sampled approximately 43 months after liver transplant. These receptors all stem from a human patient who received a liver transplant. A share of the T cells may be of graft donor origin.

In its sample, this clone was seen a few times. The gene calls are TRBV7-9 and TRBJ1-1; 7 nucleotides match TRBD1. Germline V lookup: CDR1 SEHNR, CDR2 FQNEAQ (reference sequence). Trimming took 5 bases from V and 1 from J; bases not matched to a gene: 7. This CDR3 is 15 amino acids long. CDR3 nucleotides: TGTGCCAGCAGCCCAGACAGGGCTCCGAACACTGAAGCTTTCTTT. It is translated as CASSPDRAPNTEAFF.

Comment on this clone: Other DNA sequences in this sample translate to the same CDR3. The V and J genes are TRBV5-1 and TRBJ1-3; D gene ambiguous. V was trimmed by 0 bases and J by 3 bases, leaving 1 base between them. CDR1 and CDR2 from the germline V gene are SGHRS and YFSETQ. This CDR3 is 12 amino acids long. The CDR3 sequence is CASSLGGNTIYF. The DNA of the CDR3 is TGCGCCAGCAGCTTGGGTGGAAACACCATATATTTT.

The genes are TRBV7-2 and TRBJ2-3, with 9 bases lining up with TRBD2. This CDR3 comprises 16 residues. V dropped 2 bases and J dropped 1; count of bases not matched to a gene: 4. The germline V gene has CDR1 SGHTA and CDR2 FQGNSA. The CDR3 coding sequence is TGTGCCAGCAGCTTAAAAGCGGGGGGTCGCACAGATACGCAGTATTTT. Protein: CASSLKAGGRTDTQYF.

This clone showed up many times. J is TRBJ1-2 and V is TRBV30; D uncertain. CDR1 is GTSNPN and CDR2 is SVGIG in the germline V gene (reference sequence). Trimming removed 6 bases from V and 0 bases from J, with 11 bases in between. This CDR3 spans 13 amino acids. The CDR3 region is CACPKRSNYGYTF. The CDR3, as DNA: TGTGCCTGCCCAAAGAGGTCTAACTATGGCTACACCTTC. The full variable domain, its missing parts supplied by reference TRBV30 and TRBJ1-2, is SQTIHQWPATLVQPVGSPLSLECTVEGTSNPNLYWYRQAAGRGLQLLFYSVGIGQISSEVPQNLSASRPQDRQFILSSKKLLLSDSGFYLCACPKRSNYGYTFGSGTRLTVV.

The rearrangement uses TRBV5-1 and TRBJ1-2; tentatively, D is TRBD1 (6 bases). The CDR3 consists of 17 residues. Germline CDR1 is SGHRS and CDR2 is YFSETQ. Trimming pared 0 bases from V and 0 bases from J, leaving 15 bases between. CDR3 bases: TGCGCCAGCAGCTTGGATCTAGGACAGACCCCTAACTATGGCTACACCTTC. This codes for CASSLDLGQTPNYGYTF.

Written as DNA, the CDR3 is TGTGCCAGCCGCGTAGGAGGCACGGATGAAAAACTGTTTTTT. Its translation: CASRVGGTDEKLFF. The gene calls are TRBV6-5 and TRBJ1-4; D is uncertain. The CDR3 contains 14 residues. Germline V gives CDR1 MNHEY, CDR2 SVGAGI. V was trimmed by 8 bases and J by 6 bases, leaving 16 bases between them.

A remark on this clone: Other nucleotide sequences from this sample produce the same CDR3. The chain links TRBV7-3 to TRBJ2-2; D remains ambiguous. The CDR3 is made up of 15 amino acids. CDR1 and CDR2 (germline): SGHTA, FQGTGA. V dropped 1 base and J dropped 1 base, with 7 bases sitting between them. The CDR3 sequence: CASSLIAGNTGELFF. Here the CDR3 DNA reads TGTGCCAGCAGCTTAATTGCAGGGAACACCGGGGAGCTGTTTTTT.